This T cell receptor beta chain was captured by sequencing in a study of T cell responses to AZD1222 COVID-19 vaccine (dated by TCRdb to the early 2020s). For the study in its entirety: AZD1222 recipients whose second dose came at about 4 weeks and those whose second dose came at about 12 weeks were combined into one group, since spike-specific TCR depth and breadth did not differ between the two schedules. TCR sequencing was performed for about 240 trial participants, of whom around 200 were given two doses of AZD1222 and 26 were given two doses of MenACWY control vaccine. Trial participants were enrolled by age into subgroups of 18-55, 56-69 and 70-plus years, and about 150, 27 and 61 TCR-sequenced participants, respectively, were included in these subgroups.

What this sample's time point label stands for: baseline before first vaccination. Samples from vaccinated people were obtained from the UK trials COV001 and COV002, which included a single-blind randomized controlled phase 2/3 trial of AZD1222 (ChAdOx1 nCoV-19) in healthy adults. For TCRbeta chain sequencing, PBMC samples were collected from trial participants at day 0 and at day 28 after the second dose. The germline V and J ends show losses of 6 bases and 8 bases respectively, and no gene match explains 9 bases of the junction. The CDR1 and CDR2 encoded by the germline V gene are SGHTA and FQGNSA. The cysteine opens and the phenylalanine closes a CDR3 of 15 amino acids. The DNA shown is the 45-base CDR3, in frame from base 1. General conclusions and limits of the study: In the small 56-69-year group, the increase in depth fell short of significance, most likely because of low power. After two AZD1222 doses, spike-specific TCR breadth and depth were significantly higher than at day 0 and than in MenACWY recipients. Participants were mostly white British and included more females than males, and it was suggested by the authors that clonal diversity may have been underestimated. Because no day 14 peak-response samples were available, repertoires were characterized only after the peak T cell response. Reportedly, close to half of the unique spike-specific TCRs recognized epitopes lying outside the regions that are mutated in the B.1.351 and B.1.1.7 variants. CD4 TCRs associated with the vaccine covered the entire spike protein, and the dominant responses were in regions 160-218 and 743-854. Conclusions about previously exposed vaccinees are limited, since just five or six AZD1222 recipients were seropositive for SARS-CoV-2 at baseline.

Remarks on this clone: The antigen it binds to is not known. The sample holds no much larger clone one base away, and base qualities are not on file.

The CDR3 regions of human TCRbeta chains were analyzed by immunosequencing. The original methods were these. Repertoire TCRs were checked for matches against a reference library of SARS-CoV-2-specific TCRs that had been generated using the MIRA antigen-specificity platform. Breadth was defined as the fraction of unique TCRs that were SARS-CoV-2-associated, and depth was defined as the fraction of total T cells that were SARS-CoV-2-associated. Using the MIRA data, each spike-specific TCR was mapped to the spike region that the TCR reacts to and placed in a CD4 or CD8 class. Log10-transformed breadth and depth values were compared by one-way ANOVA with Sidak's multiple comparisons tests. Held by TCRdb, this immuneACCESS table contains in-frame sequences only and omits some clones. Under half of the omission traces to an unresolved V gene where checked; the cause of the rest is unknown. The V and J calls and clone size were taken over from that table, and D and trimming were inferred from the DNA. This sample has 90,000 to 120,000 clones in its table, and about 90% of those were observed once. The ten largest clonotypes hold 6.5% to 8% of the sample.

The clonotype was recovered from an adult in good health. This chain is built from TRBV7-2 and TRBJ1-6; 8 central bases correspond to TRBD1. Sequenced here: peripheral blood, sampled on day 0 of AZD1222 vaccination. In nucleotides, the sequence is TGTGCCAGCAGTAATACAGGGGGTAAGGATTCACCCCTCCACTTT. Its protein product is CASSNTGGKDSPLHF. Joined to the reference TRBV7-2 and TRBJ1-6 proteins, this CDR3 gives the full variable domain: GAGVSQSPSNKVTEKGKDVELRCDPISGHTALYWYRQSLGQGLEFLIYFQGNSAPDKSGLPSDRFSAERTGGSVSTLTIQRTQQEDSAVYLCASSNTGGKDSPLHFGNGTRLTVT.